At least ten counts were recorded for the clone carrying this T cell receptor (beta chain). What it binds is not known. The data belong to a study of T cell repertoires in cytomegalovirus infection. In the study overall: It was the public TCR beta signatures that indicated both CMV infection and matching HLA type.

TCRdb redid the calling of the reads with MiXCR, one entry per CDR3 protein. Of approximately 400,000 distinct CDR3 sequences in the sample, roughly 30% were seen once. The CDR3 is made up of 15 amino acids. CDR1 and CDR2 (germline): SNHLY, FYNNEI. With 1 base removed from V and 5 bases from J, the gap between germline ends came to 12 bases. Study-wide results and limits: HLA-C-restricted CMV-specific TCR beta clonotypes prevailed in the ex vivo response.

The J gene is TRBJ1-5, the V gene TRBV2; D is perhaps TRBD1 (5 bases). The sequence came from a human donor in good health (CMV status not recorded). Some clones in this sample may be carry-over from other donors' samples. Sequenced material: PBMCs. The CDR3 reads CASSEDVQDYQPQHF. CDR3 bases: TGTGCCAGCAGTGAAGATGTACAGGATTATCAGCCCCAGCATTTT. Full variable domain (remainder filled in from reference TRBV2 and TRBJ1-5): EPEVTQTPSHQVTQMGQEVILRCVPISNHLYFYWYRQILGQKVEFLVSFYNNEISEKSEIFDDQFSVERPDGSNFTLKIRSTKLEDSAMYFCASSEDVQDYQPQHFGDGTRLSIL.